Listed below are T cell receptor beta chains from one sample, sequenced in a study of blood T cell repertoires in COVID-19. TCRdb's table, derived via immunoSEQ multiplex PCR, lists solely in-frame clones and lacks some. In the table there are approximately 220,000 clones, about 85% of which are singletons. The sequenced sample was peripheral blood. All receptors come from a man in his fifties who had recovered from COVID-19. Both conserved end residues are part of each CDR3. The order of the fields is J gene, CDR3 length, V gene, clone size, D gene, CDR3 DNA, CDR3 protein. A D gene is named only where the DNA matches it firmly. Some rows have no size entry. The others give once, few or many, or a class for an expanded clone.

>TRBJ2-7|12|TRBV19|-|TRBD2
TGTGCCAGTAGCACGGGAGGGGTCGAGCAGTACTTC
CASSTGGVEQYF
>TRBJ2-2|14|TRBV29-1|few|-
TGCAGCGTAGGGTGGCAGGGGAACACCGGGGAGCTGTTTTTT
CSVGWQGNTGELFF
>TRBJ1-3|17|TRBV10-3|many|-
TGTGCCATCAGTGGGAGAGAACACCGGCCCTCTGGAAACACCATATATTTT
CAISGREHRPSGNTIYF
>TRBJ2-7|15|TRBV27|once|TRBD1
TGTGCCAGCAGTTTATCGTCAGACAGGGTGAGGGAGCAGTACTTC
CASSLSSDRVREQYF
>TRBJ2-1|15|TRBV6-5|-|TRBD2
TGTGCCAGCAGTTCTCAAGCGGGAGGGCCGTATGAGCAGTTCTTC
CASSSQAGGPYEQFF
>TRBJ2-1|13|TRBV25-1|-|-
TGTGCCAGCAAAGTGGGAGGGGGACTTGAGCAGTTCTTC
CASKVGGGLEQFF
>TRBJ1-5|16|TRBV4-1|few|-
TGCGCCAGCAGCCAAGTTGGGCGGGGAAGCAATCAGCCCCAGCATTTT
CASSQVGRGSNQPQHF
>TRBJ1-3|14|TRBV28|-|-
TGTGCCAGCAGTTCCCCGGACCTTCGGGGCACCATATATTTT
CASSSPDLRGTIYF
>TRBJ1-6|13|TRBV30|few|TRBD1
TGTGCCTGGGCGGGACAGAATAATTCACCCCTCCACTTT
CAWAGQNNSPLHF
>TRBJ2-6|19|TRBV4-2|once|-
TGTGCCAGCAGCCAAAAACAGGTGTTGACCGGTTACGGGGCCAACGTCCTGACTTTC
CASSQKQVLTGYGANVLTF
>TRBJ2-1|12|TRBV2|-|-
TGTGCCAGCAGTCCCGACTCTCCCGAGCAGTTCTTC
CASSPDSPEQFF
>TRBJ2-1|15|TRBV7-6|once|-
TGTGCCAGCAGCTTAGGTAGCGGAACCTACAATGAGCAGTTCTTC
CASSLGSGTYNEQFF
>TRBJ2-1|15|TRBV27|-|TRBD2
TGTGCCAGCATTCCCCCTAGCGGTCGGTACAATGAGCAGTTCTTC
CASIPPSGRYNEQFF
>TRBJ2-7|14|TRBV27|-|-
TGTGCCAGCCTACCCCGTGCAGGGCCTTACGAGCAGTACTTC
CASLPRAGPYEQYF
>TRBJ2-1|12|TRBV29-1|-|TRBD2
TGCAGCGTTCGGACTAGCGGTAATGAGCAGTTCTTC
CSVRTSGNEQFF
>TRBJ2-3|18|TRBV5-1|-|TRBD2
TGCGCCAGCAGCTGGCTAGGACTAGCGGGAGTAACCTCAGATACGCAGTATTTT
CASSWLGLAGVTSDTQYF
>TRBJ2-7|16|TRBV11-2|-|TRBD1
TGTGCCAGCAGCTTAGCAAGACAGGGGGCTTTCTACGAGCAGTACTTC
CASSLARQGAFYEQYF
>TRBJ2-7|14|TRBV6-5|-|TRBD1
TGTGCCAGCAGGGGCCGGGACAGGATTTACGAGCAGTACTTC
CASRGRDRIYEQYF
>TRBJ2-1|17|TRBV12-5|-|TRBD2
TGTGCTAGTGGTTTGGCCGGGACTAGCGGGATACGAGCTGAGCAGTTCTTC
CASGLAGTSGIRAEQFF
>TRBJ1-5|14|TRBV7-2|-|-
TGTGCCAGCAGCTTAGCCAGGGGAGGGGGGCCCCAGCATTTT
CASSLARGGGPQHF
>TRBJ2-2|15|TRBV6-5|-|-
TGTGCCAGCAGTCCTCTAACAGGGAACACCGGGGAGCTGTTTTTT
CASSPLTGNTGELFF
>TRBJ1-2|13|TRBV6-1|-|-
TGTGCCAGCAGTTCTTTGGGAGATAATGGCTACACCTTC
CASSSLGDNGYTF
>TRBJ1-1|14|TRBV18|-|-
TGTGCCAGCTCACTAGAAAGAGGGAACACTGAAGCTTTCTTT
CASSLERGNTEAFF
>TRBJ2-5|12|TRBV27|-|-
TGTGCCAGCTGGGACGCGGGGCGGACCCAGTACTTC
CASWDAGRTQYF
>TRBJ2-5|12|TRBV7-9|few|-
TGTGCCAGCCGGGACAACCAAGAGACCCAGTACTTC
CASRDNQETQYF
>TRBJ1-4|15|TRBV19|-|TRBD1
TGTGCCAGTAGTAAAACGGGACAGGGGAATGAAAAACTGTTTTTT
CASSKTGQGNEKLFF
>TRBJ2-3|17|TRBV18|few|TRBD1
TGTGCCAGCTCACCACGGACAGGACACTCTAGCACAGATACGCAGTATTTT
CASSPRTGHSSTDTQYF
>TRBJ2-3|15|TRBV9|-|TRBD2
TGTGCCAGCAGCTCGGGACTAGCGTACACAGATACGCAGTATTTT
CASSSGLAYTDTQYF
>TRBJ1-5|14|TRBV6-5|-|-
TGTGCCAGCAGGCCGGGTAGCCTTAATCAGCCCCAGCATTTT
CASRPGSLNQPQHF
>TRBJ1-2|13|TRBV30|-|TRBD1
TGTGCCTGGAGCTGGACAGGGGTCTATGGCTACACCTTC
CAWSWTGVYGYTF
>TRBJ2-7|14|TRBV6-5|-|TRBD2
TGTGCCAGCAGTATAGCGGGAGGGACCTACGAGCAGTACTTC
CASSIAGGTYEQYF
>TRBJ2-2|20|TRBV4-2|once|TRBD2
TGTGCCAGCAGCCAAGGGCTCGGGACTAGCGGAGGGAGTGGCACCGGGGAGCTGTTTTTT
CASSQGLGTSGGSGTGELFF
>TRBJ2-1|15|TRBV6-6|-|-
TGTGCCAGCAGTTACCGACTAGAAGAGAACAATGAGCAGTTCTTC
CASSYRLEENNEQFF
>TRBJ2-2|16|TRBV29-1|-|TRBD2
TGCAGCGTTGAAGCGGCGGCTAGCGGTAACACCGGGGAGCTGTTTTTT
CSVEAAASGNTGELFF
>TRBJ1-5|15|TRBV27|-|-
TGTGCCAGCAGTTTAATGGCCGGGAGCAATCAGCCCCAGCATTTT
CASSLMAGSNQPQHF
>TRBJ2-1|17|TRBV29-1|once|TRBD1
TGCAGCGTGGGGGACAGGGAGGGGACTTACCGATACAATGAGCAGTTCTTC
CSVGDREGTYRYNEQFF
>TRBJ1-2|14|TRBV6-5|-|TRBD1
TGTGCCAGCAGTTTCGACAGGGTTCCGGAGGGCTACACCTTC
CASSFDRVPEGYTF
>TRBJ2-2|15|TRBV5-1|-|-
TGCGCCAGCAGCTTTCTGGCCTCTGGCACCGGGGAGCTGTTTTTT
CASSFLASGTGELFF
>TRBJ2-2|15|TRBV6-5|-|-
TGTGCCACCAACCCTTGGACAACGAACACCGGGGAGCTGTTTTTT
CATNPWTTNTGELFF
>TRBJ2-1|15|TRBV11-3|-|-
TGTGCCAGCAGCTTAGGAGTGACGAGGGACAATGAGCAGTTCTTC
CASSLGVTRDNEQFF